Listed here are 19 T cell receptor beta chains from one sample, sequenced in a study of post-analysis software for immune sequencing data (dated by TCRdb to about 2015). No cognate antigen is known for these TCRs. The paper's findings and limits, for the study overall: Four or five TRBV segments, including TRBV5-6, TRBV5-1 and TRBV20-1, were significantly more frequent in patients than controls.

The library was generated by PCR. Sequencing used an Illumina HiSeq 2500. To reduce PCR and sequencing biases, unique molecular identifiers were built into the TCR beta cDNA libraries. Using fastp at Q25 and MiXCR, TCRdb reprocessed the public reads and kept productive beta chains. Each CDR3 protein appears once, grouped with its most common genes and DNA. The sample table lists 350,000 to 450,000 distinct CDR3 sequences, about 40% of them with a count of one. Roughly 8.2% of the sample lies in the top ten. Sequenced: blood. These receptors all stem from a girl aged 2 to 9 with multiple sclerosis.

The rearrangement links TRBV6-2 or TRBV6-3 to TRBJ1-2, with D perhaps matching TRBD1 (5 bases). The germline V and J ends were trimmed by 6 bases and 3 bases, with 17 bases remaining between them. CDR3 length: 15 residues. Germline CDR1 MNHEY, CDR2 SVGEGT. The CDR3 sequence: CASSHGSGGDYGYTF. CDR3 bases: TGTGCCAGCAGCCACGGTTCCGGAGGGGACTATGGCTACACCTTC.

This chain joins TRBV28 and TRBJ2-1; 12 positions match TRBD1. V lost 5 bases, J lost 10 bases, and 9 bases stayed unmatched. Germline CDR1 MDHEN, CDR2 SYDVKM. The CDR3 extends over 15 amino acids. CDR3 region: CASSLPGQGAREQFF. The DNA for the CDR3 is TGTGCCAGCAGTCTTCCGGGACAGGGGGCCCGGGAGCAGTTCTTC.

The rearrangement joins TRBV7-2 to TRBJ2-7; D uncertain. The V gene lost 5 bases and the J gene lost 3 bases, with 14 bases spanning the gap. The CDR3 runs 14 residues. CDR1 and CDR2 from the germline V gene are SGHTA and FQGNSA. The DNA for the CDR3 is TGTGCCAGCAGCATACCTTCCCGTTACTACGAGCAGTACTTC. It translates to CASSIPSRYYEQYF.

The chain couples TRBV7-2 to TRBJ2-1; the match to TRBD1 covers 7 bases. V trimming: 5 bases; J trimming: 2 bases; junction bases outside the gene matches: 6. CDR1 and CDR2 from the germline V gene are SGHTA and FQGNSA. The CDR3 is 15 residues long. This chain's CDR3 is CASSRRGQTYNEQFF. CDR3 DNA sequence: TGTGCCAGCAGCCGCCGGGGACAGACCTACAATGAGCAGTTCTTC.

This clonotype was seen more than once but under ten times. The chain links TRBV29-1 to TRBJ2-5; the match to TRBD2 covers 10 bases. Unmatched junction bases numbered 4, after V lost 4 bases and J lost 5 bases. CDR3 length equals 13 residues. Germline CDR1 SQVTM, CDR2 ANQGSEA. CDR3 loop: CSVASGSGETQYF. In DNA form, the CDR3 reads TGCAGCGTTGCTAGCGGGAGCGGTGAGACCCAGTACTTC.

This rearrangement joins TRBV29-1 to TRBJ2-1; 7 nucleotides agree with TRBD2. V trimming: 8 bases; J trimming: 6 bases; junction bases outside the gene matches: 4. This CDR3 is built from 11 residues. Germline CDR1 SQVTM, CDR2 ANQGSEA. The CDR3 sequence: CSRLAGNEQFF. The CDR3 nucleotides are TGCAGCAGGTTAGCGGGCAATGAGCAGTTCTTC.

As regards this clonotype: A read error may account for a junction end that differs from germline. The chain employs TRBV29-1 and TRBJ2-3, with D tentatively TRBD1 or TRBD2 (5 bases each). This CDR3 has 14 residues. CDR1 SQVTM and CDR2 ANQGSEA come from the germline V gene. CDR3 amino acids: CCVDGDRSTDTQYF. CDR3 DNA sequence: TGCTGCGTTGATGGGGACCGAAGCACAGATACGCAGTATTTT.

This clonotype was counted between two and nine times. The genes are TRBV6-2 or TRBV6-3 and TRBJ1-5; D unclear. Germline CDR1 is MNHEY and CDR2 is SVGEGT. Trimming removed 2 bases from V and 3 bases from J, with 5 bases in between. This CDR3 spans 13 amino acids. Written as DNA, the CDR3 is TGTGCCAGCAGTTACACCTACAATCAGCCCCAGCATTTT. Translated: CASSYTYNQPQHF.

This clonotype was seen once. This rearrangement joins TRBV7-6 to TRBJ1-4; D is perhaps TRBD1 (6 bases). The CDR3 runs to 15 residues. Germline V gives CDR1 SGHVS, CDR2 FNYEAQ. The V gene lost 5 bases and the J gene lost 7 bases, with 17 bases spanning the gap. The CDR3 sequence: CASSPSRGGFEKLFF. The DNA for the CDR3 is TGTGCCAGCAGCCCAAGCAGGGGTGGCTTTGAAAAACTGTTTTTT.

CDR3 DNA sequence: TGTGCCAGCAGCCAAGGCAGAAACTATGGCTACACCTTC. Its protein is CASSQGRNYGYTF. This chain links TRBV14 with TRBJ1-2; D remains ambiguous. V lost 1 base, J lost 2 bases, and 5 bases lay in between. This CDR3 comprises 13 residues. Per the germline V gene, CDR1 is SGHDN and CDR2 is FVKESK.

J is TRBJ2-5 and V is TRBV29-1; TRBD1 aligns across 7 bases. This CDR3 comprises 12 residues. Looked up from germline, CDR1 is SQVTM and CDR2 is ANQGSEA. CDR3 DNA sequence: TGCAGTACCGGGACAGTCAAAGAGACCCAGTACTTC. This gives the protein CSTGTVKETQYF.

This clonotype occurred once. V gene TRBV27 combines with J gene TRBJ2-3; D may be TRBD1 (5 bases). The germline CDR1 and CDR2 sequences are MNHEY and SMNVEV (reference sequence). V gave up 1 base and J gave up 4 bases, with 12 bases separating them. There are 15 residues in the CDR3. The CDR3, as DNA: TGTGCCAGCAGTTTATGGGGCTCCAGGGCAGATACGCAGTATTTT. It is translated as CASSLWGSRADTQYF.

Written as DNA, the CDR3 is TGCGCCAGCAGCGGGGGCGATTCTGAAGCTTTCTTT. Its protein is CASSGGDSEAFF. The V and J genes are TRBV5-1 and TRBJ1-1; D perhaps matches TRBD1 (6 bases). The germline V and J ends were trimmed by 4 bases and 6 bases, with 10 bases remaining between them. The CDR3 contains 12 residues. Germline V CDR1 and CDR2: SGHRS, YFSETQ. Supplemented by reference TRBV5-1 and TRBJ1-1, the full variable domain reads KAGVTQTPRYLIKTRGQQVTLSCSPISGHRSVSWYQQTPGQGLQFLFEYFSETQRNKGNFPGRFSGRQFSNSRSEMNVSTLELGDSALYLCASSGGDSEAFFGQGTRLTVV.

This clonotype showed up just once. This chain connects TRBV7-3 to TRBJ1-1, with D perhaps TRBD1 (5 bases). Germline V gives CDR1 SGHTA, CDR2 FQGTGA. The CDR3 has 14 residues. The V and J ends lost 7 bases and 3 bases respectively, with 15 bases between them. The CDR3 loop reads CASTIDRLDTEAFF. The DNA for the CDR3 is TGTGCCAGCACCATTGACAGATTGGACACTGAAGCTTTCTTT. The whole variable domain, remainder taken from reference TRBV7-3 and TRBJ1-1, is GAGVSQTPSNKVTEKGKYVELRCDPISGHTALYWYRQSLGQGPEFLIYFQGTGAADDSGLPNDRFFAVRPEGSVSTLKIQRTERGDSAVYLCASTIDRLDTEAFFGQGTRLTVV.

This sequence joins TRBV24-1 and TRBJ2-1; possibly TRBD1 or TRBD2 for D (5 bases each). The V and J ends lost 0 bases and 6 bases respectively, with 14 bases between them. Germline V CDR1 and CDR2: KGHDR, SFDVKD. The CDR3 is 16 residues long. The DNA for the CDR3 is TGTGCCACCAGTGATTTGGGCCGGGGCGGACGCAATGAGCAGTTCTTC. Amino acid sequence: CATSDLGRGGRNEQFF.

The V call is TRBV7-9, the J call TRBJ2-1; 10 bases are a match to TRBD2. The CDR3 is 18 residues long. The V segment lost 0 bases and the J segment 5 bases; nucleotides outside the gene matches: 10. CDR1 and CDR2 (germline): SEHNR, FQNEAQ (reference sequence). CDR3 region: CASSLAPIITSGDNEQFF. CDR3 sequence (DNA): TGTGCCAGCAGCTTAGCGCCTATTATTACTAGCGGGGACAATGAGCAGTTCTTC.

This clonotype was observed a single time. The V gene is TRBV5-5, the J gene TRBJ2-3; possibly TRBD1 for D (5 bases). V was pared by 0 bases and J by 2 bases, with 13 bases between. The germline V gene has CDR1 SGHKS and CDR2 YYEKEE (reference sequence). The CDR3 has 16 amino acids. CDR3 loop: CASSLVQGPFTDTQYF. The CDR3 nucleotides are TGTGCCAGCAGCTTGGTTCAGGGCCCATTCACAGATACGCAGTATTTT.

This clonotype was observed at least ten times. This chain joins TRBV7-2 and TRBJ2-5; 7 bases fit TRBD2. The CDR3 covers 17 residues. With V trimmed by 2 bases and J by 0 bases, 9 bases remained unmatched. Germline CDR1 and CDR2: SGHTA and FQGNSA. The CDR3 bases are TGTGCCAGCAGCTTATTGTGGCGAAGCGGGAACCAAGAGACCCAGTACTTC. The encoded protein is CASSLLWRSGNQETQYF.

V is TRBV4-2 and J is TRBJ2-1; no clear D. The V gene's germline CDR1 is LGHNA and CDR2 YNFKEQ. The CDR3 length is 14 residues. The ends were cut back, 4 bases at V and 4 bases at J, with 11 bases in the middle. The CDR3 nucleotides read TGTGCCAGCAGCCGCGACCTAGATTACAATGAGCAGTTCTTC. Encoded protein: CASSRDLDYNEQFF.